This record covers a single TCR beta chain. Its antigen is not identified. This entry comes from a study of CD8+ T cells in alopecia areata. At the level of the study: Among treated patients, oral tofacitinib was administered at 5 to 10 mg twice daily.

V trimming: 7 bases; J trimming: 8 bases; junction bases outside the gene matches: 4. Germline CDR1 reads SNHLY; CDR2 reads FYNNEI. The CDR3 has 11 residues. Sequencing used cDNA as its template, made by extracting RNA and reverse transcribing it. Sequenced by immunoSEQ multiplex PCR; TCRdb stores in-frame clones only, minus some. Of about 98,000 clones listed, roughly 47% were seen once; the top ten hold 0.79%. Study-wide results and caveats: Tissue-resident alphabeta T cells belonging to normal skin likewise get sequenced within scalp specimens.

From alopecia areata patients, lesional scalp punch biopsies and peripheral blood were collected. The clonotype comes from a human donor with alopecia areata. The chain links TRBV2 to TRBJ1-1; 7 bases align to TRBD1. The specimen was CD4+ T cells sorted from blood. CDR3 sequence: CASIQDREAFF. The CDR3 nucleotides read TGTGCCAGCATCCAGGACAGGGAAGCTTTCTTT.